Each of the 30 T cell receptor beta chains below was sequenced from the same sample in a study of cytomegalovirus exposure and HLA in healthy donors. A multiplex PCR was run with 60 Vbeta primers and 13 Jbeta primers. Sequencing used immunoSEQ multiplex PCR; TCRdb keeps in-frame clones, though not all of them. Among about 190,000 clones listed, 81% were seen once. The material sequenced was PBMCs. The receptor set was obtained from a man aged 50-59 years in good health and CMV-seronegative.

Of note for this clone: The junction departs from germline at one end; a sequencing error may be responsible. The chain combines TRBV5-8 with TRBJ1-3; D gene unclear. CDR1 is SGHTS and CDR2 is YDEGEE in the germline V gene. This CDR3 has 11 residues. CDR3 DNA sequence: TGTGCCAGCAGCTTGGTAGGAGCCCCCTACTTT. Translating gives CASSLVGAPYF. The whole variable domain, remainder taken from reference TRBV5-8 and TRBJ1-3, is EAGVTQSPTHLIKTRGQQATLRCSPISGHTSVYWYQQALGLGLQFLLWYDEGEERNRGNFPPRFSGRQFPNYSSELNVNALELEDSALYLCASSLVGAPYFGEGSWLTVV.

The chain carries TRBV30 and TRBJ2-7; 9 bases are a match to TRBD2. Per germline, CDR1 GTSNPN and CDR2 SVGIG (reference sequence). This CDR3 region has 14 residues. Unmatched junction bases numbered 5, after V lost 3 bases and J lost 2 bases. The CDR3 DNA is TGTGCCTGGAGAGGAGGCGGGGGGGCCTACGAGCAGTACTTC. Residues: CAWRGGGGAYEQYF.

The chain has TRBV6-1 and TRBJ1-1; possibly TRBD1 for D (5 bases). Deletions cut 6 bases from V and 5 bases from J, with 16 bases between. Germline V gives CDR1 MNHNS, CDR2 SASEGT. The CDR3 spans 14 residues. CDR3 loop: CASSPTGAGTEAFF. The CDR3 nucleotides read TGTGCCAGCAGCCCCACCGGGGCGGGAACTGAAGCTTTCTTT.

This clone was seen a single time. The rearrangement uses TRBV18 and TRBJ2-3; tentatively, D is TRBD1 (6 bases). V gave up 6 bases and J gave up 4 bases, with 11 bases separating them. Germline V gene lookup returns CDR1 KGHSH and CDR2 LQKENI. The length of the CDR3 is 13 residues. This CDR3 is CASSRTVPDTQYF. The CDR3 DNA reads as TGTGCCAGCTCTCGGACAGTCCCAGATACGCAGTATTTT.

The rearrangement links TRBV18 to TRBJ2-7; possibly TRBD2 for D (5 bases). CDR1 is KGHSH and CDR2 is LQKENI in the germline V gene. V dropped 4 bases and J dropped 2 bases, with 15 bases sitting between them. CDR3 length equals 15 residues. Here the CDR3 DNA reads TGTGCCAGCTCACTCCTGAGCGGAGACACCTACGAGCAGTACTTC. As protein: CASSLLSGDTYEQYF.

The CDR3 region is CASSLGPAEQYF. The CDR3, as DNA: TGTGCCAGCAGCTTAGGGCCTGCCGAGCAGTACTTC. This rearrangement joins TRBV7-9 to TRBJ2-7, with D uncertain. Deletions cut 1 base from V and 6 bases from J, with 7 bases between. Germline values: CDR1 SEHNR, CDR2 FQNEAQ (reference sequence). CDR3 size: 12 residues.

The CDR3 loop is CASSSWDRDNEQFF. In nucleotides, the CDR3 is TGTGCCAGCAGCTCCTGGGACAGGGATAATGAGCAGTTCTTC. The gene calls are TRBV5-8 and TRBJ2-1; 9 bases line up with TRBD1. CDR1 is SGHTS, CDR2 YDEGEE, per germline. The length of the CDR3 is 14 residues. J lost 7 bases, V lost 3 bases, and 5 bases had no gene match.

This clone was seen a single time. The chain uses TRBV14 and TRBJ2-6; 7 bases are shared with TRBD2. The ends lost 1 base at V and 0 bases at J; junction bases unmatched: 9. This CDR3 spans 19 amino acids. From germline, CDR1 is SGHDN and CDR2 FVKESK. This chain's CDR3 is CASSQVSRGGSSGANVLTF. Written as DNA, the CDR3 is TGTGCCAGCAGCCAAGTTTCGAGGGGAGGGTCCTCTGGGGCCAACGTCCTGACTTTC.

This chain joins TRBV16 and TRBJ1-1; D perhaps matches TRBD1 (5 bases). The CDR3 covers 12 residues. Deletions cut 4 bases from V and 4 bases from J, with 7 bases between. Per the germline V gene, CDR1 is KGHSY and CDR2 is FQNENV. The CDR3, as DNA: TGTGCCAGCAGCCGGAGGGGCACTGAAGCTTTCTTT. Translation gives CASSRRGTEAFF.

The rearrangement joins TRBV7-2 to TRBJ1-1; no definite D call. The CDR3 consists of 12 residues. Trimming shortened V by 3 bases and J by 10 bases, and 12 bases separated the two germline ends. CDR1 SGHTA and CDR2 FQGNSA come from the germline V gene. The CDR3 is CASSFDSLGAFF. The CDR3 DNA follows: TGTGCCAGCAGCTTTGACTCCCTGGGAGCTTTCTTT.

This chain's CDR3 is CASSLEPTAVRYDTQYF. CDR3 sequence (DNA): TGTGCCAGCAGCTTAGAACCGACAGCCGTCCGCTATGATACGCAGTATTTT. V and J are TRBV7-2 and TRBJ2-3; TRBD1 is a possible D gene (5 bases). The CDR3 is 17 residues long. CDR1 is SGHTA, CDR2 FQGNSA, per germline. V lost 1 base and J lost 6, with 20 bases in between.

The J gene is TRBJ2-1, the V gene TRBV6-4; 10 nucleotides align to TRBD1. Germline V gene lookup returns CDR1 MRHNA and CDR2 SNTAGT. V was clipped by 3 bases and J by 5 bases; unmatched bases: 4. The CDR3 length is 15 residues. The DNA for the CDR3 is TGTGCCAGCAGTGAAGGGACAGGGGCACACAATGAGCAGTTCTTC. It specifies CASSEGTGAHNEQFF.

This clone was counted only a few times. This sequence joins TRBV4-1 and TRBJ2-1; 7 bases agree with TRBD2. The CDR3 sequence is 13 residues long. Germline V lookup: CDR1 MGHRA, CDR2 YSYEKL. V was clipped by 4 bases and J by 7 bases; unmatched bases: 4. Here the CDR3 reads CASSPGGTNEQFF. The CDR3 nucleotides read TGCGCCAGCAGCCCGGGGGGTACGAATGAGCAGTTCTTC.

The chain couples TRBV5-4 to TRBJ2-2; a possible D gene is TRBD2 (6 bases). This CDR3 is 13 amino acids long. Germline CDR1 SGHNT, CDR2 YYREEE (reference sequence). Trimming took 3 bases from V and 7 from J, leaving 10 bases between them. The CDR3 is CASSSPAGGELFF. CDR3 bases: TGTGCCAGCAGCTCCCCAGCGGGCGGGGAGCTGTTTTTT. The complete variable domain, with remaining parts taken from reference TRBV5-4 and TRBJ2-2, reads ETGVTQSPTHLIKTRGQQVTLRCSSQSGHNTVSWYQQALGQGPQFIFQYYREEENGRGNFPPRFSGLQFPNYSSELNVNALELDDSALYLCASSSPAGGELFFGEGSRLTVL.

The J gene is TRBJ2-5, the V gene TRBV6-5, with D unclear. The end of the DNA is better explained by TRBJ2-7, so the J call may be wrong. The V gene's germline CDR1 is MNHEY and CDR2 SVGAGI. The CDR3 has 12 residues. CDR3 protein: CASSYSSHEQYF. Written as DNA, the CDR3 is TGTGCCAGCAGTTACTCGAGCCACGAGCAGTACTTC.

The rearrangement joins TRBV13 to TRBJ1-3; tentatively, D is TRBD1 (6 bases). The CDR3 is made up of 15 amino acids. Germline assignment: CDR1 PRHDT and CDR2 FYEKMQ (reference sequence). Trimming shortened V by 5 bases and J by 4 bases, and 15 bases separated the two germline ends. CDR3 DNA: TGTGCCAGCAGCCCTAGGGGGGGCTCCGGAAACACCATATATTTT. Translating gives CASSPRGGSGNTIYF.

The rearrangement joins TRBV19 to TRBJ2-3; possible D gene TRBD1, 5 bases. The CDR3 has 13 amino acids. Deletions cut 6 bases from V and 4 bases from J, with 11 bases between. Germline V gene sequence: CDR1 LNHDA, CDR2 SQIVND (reference sequence). The CDR3 DNA follows: TGTGCCAGTAGGGGGCTAGGCGCAGATACGCAGTATTTT. As protein: CASRGLGADTQYF.

This chain uses TRBV6-5 with TRBJ1-4; 7 nucleotides align to TRBD1. The length of the CDR3 is 14 residues. Trimming at V came to 5 bases and at J to 6 bases, leaving 6 bases not matched to a gene. Germline CDR1 MNHEY, CDR2 SVGAGI. The CDR3 is CASSPGTAYEKLFF. DNA for the CDR3: TGTGCCAGCAGTCCCGGGACAGCTTATGAAAAACTGTTTTTT.

This chain uses TRBV11-1 with TRBJ2-1, with 9 bases lining up with TRBD1. V lost 7 bases, J lost 8 bases, and 12 bases stayed unmatched. CDR3 size: 15 residues. CDR1 and CDR2 from the germline V gene are SGHAT and FQDESV (reference sequence). As DNA, the CDR3 is TGTGCCAGCACCTCCCCCGGGACAGGGATCGATGAGCAGTTCTTC. It specifies CASTSPGTGIDEQFF.

This clone was observed a few times. This chain joins TRBV5-1 and TRBJ1-3, with D uncertain. The V end was cut by 4 bases, the J end by 0 bases, with 8 bases between. Germline CDR1 reads SGHRS; CDR2 reads YFSETQ. The CDR3 length is 14 residues. The CDR3 coding sequence is TGCGCCAGCAGCGGCGGGAGCTCTGGAAACACCATATATTTT. Protein product: CASSGGSSGNTIYF.

The chain is built from TRBV15 and TRBJ2-1; the match to TRBD1 covers 10 bases. After removal of 0 bases from V and 7 bases from J, the junction contained 9 bases not matched to a gene. From germline, CDR1 is LNHNV and CDR2 YYDKDF (reference sequence). This CDR3 contains 17 residues. The CDR3 reads CATSRDRGAGQGNEQFF. CDR3 coding DNA: TGTGCCACCAGCAGAGATAGGGGGGCGGGACAGGGGAATGAGCAGTTCTTC.

This clone was observed a few times. The rearrangement joins TRBV6-6 to TRBJ1-3; D remains unclear. Looked up from germline, CDR1 is MNHNY and CDR2 is SVGAGI (reference sequence). V was trimmed by 7 bases and J by 1 base, leaving 11 bases between them. This CDR3 has 14 amino acids. The CDR3 protein is CASTERESGNTIYF. Here the CDR3 DNA reads TGTGCCAGCACCGAACGAGAATCTGGAAACACCATATATTTT.

The V and J genes are TRBV9 and TRBJ2-7; 9 positions match TRBD2. Trimming at V came to 0 bases and at J to 1 base, leaving 5 bases not matched to a gene. This CDR3 region has 16 residues. Germline loops: CDR1 SGDLS, CDR2 YYNGEE. DNA for the CDR3: TGTGCCAGCAGCGTAGGAGGTAGCGGGGGTTCCTACGAGCAGTACTTC. This translates into CASSVGGSGGSYEQYF.

The CDR3 loop reads CASSRATATGTEAFF. The CDR3 nucleotides read TGTGCCAGCAGCCGAGCTACGGCAACGGGCACTGAAGCTTTCTTT. The chain uses TRBV7-9 and TRBJ1-1; D remains unclear. Germline CDR1 reads SEHNR; CDR2 reads FQNEAQ (reference sequence). The CDR3 is made up of 15 amino acids. V was cut by 5 bases and J by 4 bases, with 17 bases left in between.

The chain is built from TRBV19 and TRBJ1-1, with 9 bases aligning to TRBD1. Trimming cost V 8 bases and J 6 bases; bases outside gene matches: 10. This CDR3 spans 14 amino acids. From germline, CDR1 is LNHDA and CDR2 SQIVND (reference sequence). The CDR3 DNA follows: TGTGCCAGTGGGCCGGGGACAGGGTGGTCTGAAGCTTTCTTT. As protein: CASGPGTGWSEAFF.

In its sample, this clone was seen a few times. The gene calls are TRBV9 and TRBJ1-3, with D maybe TRBD1 (5 bases). Trimming shortened V by 3 bases and J by 0 bases, and 13 bases separated the two germline ends. This CDR3 is 16 amino acids long. The germline V gene has CDR1 SGDLS and CDR2 YYNGEE. The CDR3 sequence: CASSAGGGRSGNTIYF. The CDR3 DNA follows: TGTGCCAGCAGCGCCGGGGGTGGACGCTCTGGAAACACCATATATTTT.

The DNA of the CDR3 is TGCGCCAGCAGCCCGCTACAGGAGACGGGTGAAGCTTTCTTT. Translation gives CASSPLQETGEAFF. The V and J genes are TRBV5-1 and TRBJ1-1, with a possible D match to TRBD1 (5 bases). The V gene lost 4 bases and the J gene lost 7 bases, with 17 bases spanning the gap. The CDR3 spans 14 residues. CDR1 is SGHRS and CDR2 is YFSETQ in the germline V gene.

As for this clone: Other DNA sequences in the same sample also yield this CDR3. This chain connects TRBV29-1 to TRBJ2-5, with 7 bases lining up with TRBD2. V lost 4 bases, J lost 5 bases, and 4 bases stayed unmatched. Germline V gives CDR1 SQVTM, CDR2 ANQGSEA. The CDR3 is 12 residues long. The CDR3 region is CSVGEGRETQYF. The CDR3 bases are TGCAGCGTTGGGGAGGGTCGGGAGACCCAGTACTTC.

This sequence joins TRBV7-3 and TRBJ1-1; unclear D gene. Trimming removed 8 bases from V and 3 bases from J, with 13 bases in between. This CDR3 has 13 amino acids. Per the germline V gene, CDR1 is SGHTA and CDR2 is FQGTGA. CDR3 protein: CASALLGDTEAFF. DNA of the CDR3: TGTGCCAGCGCGTTGTTGGGCGACACTGAAGCTTTCTTT.

CDR3: CASSPGDGANVLTF. In nucleotides, the CDR3 is TGTGCCAGCAGCCCAGGGGATGGGGCCAACGTCCTGACTTTC. The chain joins TRBV11-2 to TRBJ2-6, with D tentatively TRBD1 (6 bases). Between the trimmed V and J ends, which lost 5 bases and 3 bases, there was a span of 8 bases. Germline CDR1 is SGHAT and CDR2 is FQNNGV. This CDR3 comprises 14 residues.